Each of the 23 T cell receptor beta chains below was sequenced from the same sample in a study of T and B cells in COVID-19 patients. BIOMED2 TRB-A/B primer pools were used in multiplex TRB PCR. TCRdb reprocessed the multiplex PCR reads via MiXCR and lists one record per CDR3 protein. The data hold about 3,300 distinct CDR3 sequences, with roughly 28% observed a single time. Each TRB amplification used about 230-550 ng of genomic DNA from blood. Sequenced sample: blood. These receptors came from a human donor with active COVID-19. The donor label of this sample is uncertain.

Points on this clonotype: Compared with germline, one end of the junction differs, possibly owing to a read error. V gene TRBV5-6 combines with J gene TRBJ2-7; the D gene is possibly TRBD2 (6 bases). Germline V gives CDR1 SGHDT, CDR2 YYEEEE. This CDR3 comprises 14 residues. In DNA form, the CDR3 reads TGCGCCAGCAGCTTGGAGGGTAGTATCGACGAGCAGTACTTC. The encoded protein is CASSLEGSIDEQYF. The variable domain in full, with the rest retrieved from reference TRBV5-6 and TRBJ2-7, is DAGVTQSPTHLIKTRGQQVTLRCSPKSGHDTVSWYQQALGQGPQFIFQYYEEEERQRGNFPDRFSGHQFPNYSSELNVNALLLGDSALYLCASSLEGSIDEQYFGPGTRLTVT.

The chain has TRBV6-5 and TRBJ1-1, with 9 bases matching TRBD1. V was clipped by 4 bases and J by 5 bases; unmatched bases: 8. This CDR3 comprises 15 residues. The germline CDR1 and CDR2 sequences are MNHEY and SVGAGI. This CDR3 reads CASSSRGQGGTEAFF. CDR3 DNA sequence: TGTGCCAGCAGTTCCCGGGGACAGGGCGGAACTGAAGCTTTCTTT.

This chain connects TRBV4-3 to TRBJ1-2; no clear D gene. The CDR3 is made up of 15 amino acids. V was cut by 3 bases and J by 0 bases, with 11 bases left in between. In germline, CDR1 is LGHNA, CDR2 YSLEER. The CDR3 DNA reads TGCGCCAGCAGCCAGGGGATCGCAGCTAACTATGGCTACACCTTC. This encodes CASSQGIAANYGYTF.

J is TRBJ1-2 and V is TRBV5-1, with 7 bases lining up with TRBD1. The length of the CDR3 is 13 residues. Germline-derived CDR1 and CDR2 are SGHRS and YFSETQ. V lost 3 bases to trimming and J lost 2 bases; unmatched junction nucleotides: 1. The CDR3 spells CASSSTGNYGYTF. The CDR3 DNA reads TGCGCCAGCAGCTCGACAGGGAACTATGGCTACACCTTC.

This clonotype showed up just a few times. CDR3 coding DNA: TGTGCCAGCAGTTTGACAGGGGAGAATTCACCCCTCCACTTT. This gives the protein CASSLTGENSPLHF. The genes are TRBV12-3 or TRBV12-4 and TRBJ1-6; 8 bases line up with TRBD1. The trim removed 3 bases at V and 7 bases at J, leaving 2 bases unmatched. This CDR3 has 14 amino acids.

This clonotype is classed as medium-sized. The CDR3 reads CASSPERGDLDTQYF. The CDR3 coding sequence is TGTGCCAGCTCACCTGAGCGGGGGGATTTAGATACGCAGTATTTT. The chain is built from TRBV18 and TRBJ2-3, with 9 bases fitting TRBD2. The CDR3 runs to 15 residues. V dropped 3 bases and J dropped 5; count of bases not matched to a gene: 6. Germline V gene lookup returns CDR1 KGHSH and CDR2 LQKENI.

There are a few counts of this clonotype. The CDR3 reads CASSPPGQGRYEQYF. In DNA, the CDR3 is TGTGCCAGCAGCCCCCCGGGACAGGGTAGGTACGAGCAGTACTTC. The genes are TRBV7-9 and TRBJ2-7; TRBD1 matches at 9 bases. CDR1 and CDR2 (germline): SEHNR, FQNEAQ (reference sequence). V was clipped by 5 bases and J by 4 bases; unmatched bases: 9. The CDR3 has 15 residues.

In its sample, this clonotype was seen once. Compared with germline, one end of the junction differs, possibly owing to a read error. The gene calls are TRBV5-6 and TRBJ2-2; D may match TRBD1 or TRBD2 (5 bases each). Germline values: CDR1 SGHDT, CDR2 YYEEEE. CDR3 length: 15 residues. CDR3 in amino acids: CASSLGTGSTGELFF. The CDR3 region has the DNA TGCGCCAGCAGCTTAGGGACGGGATCCACCGGGGAGCTGTTTTTT.

This clonotype has just a few counts. The gene calls are TRBV7-9 and TRBJ2-7; a possible D gene is TRBD1 (6 bases). CDR1 is SEHNR and CDR2 is FQNEAQ in the germline V gene (reference sequence). The CDR3 has 13 residues. Deletions cut 3 bases from V and 3 bases from J, with 9 bases between. The CDR3 reads CASSFRDIYEQYF. The CDR3 DNA reads as TGTGCCAGCAGCTTTCGGGACATCTACGAGCAGTACTTC.

The CDR3 loop reads CASRLRGAGGELFF. CDR3 in DNA: TGTGCCAGCAGGCTTCGGGGGGCTGGCGGGGAGCTGTTTTTT. The rearrangement links TRBV6-5 to TRBJ2-2; D perhaps matches TRBD2 (7 bases). With 6 bases removed from V and 7 bases from J, the gap between germline ends came to 15 bases. Per the germline V gene, CDR1 is MNHEY and CDR2 is SVGAGI. CDR3 size: 14 residues.

This clonotype is deemed medium-sized. The rearrangement joins TRBV19 to TRBJ1-4; 7 positions agree with TRBD1. The CDR3 runs 15 residues. The ends lost 3 bases at V and 3 bases at J; junction bases unmatched: 4. CDR1 is LNHDA and CDR2 is SQIVND in the germline V gene (reference sequence). The CDR3 DNA reads TGTGCCAGTAGTATCTCGGGACAGCCTAATGAAAAACTGTTTTTT. Amino acid sequence: CASSISGQPNEKLFF.

The rearrangement links TRBV18 to TRBJ1-6; TRBD1 matches at 10 bases. Germline lookup yields CDR1 KGHSH and CDR2 LQKENI. The CDR3 runs to 16 residues. The V segment lost 5 bases and the J segment 1 base; nucleotides outside the gene matches: 2. CDR3 coding DNA: TGTGCCAGCTCAACGGACAGGGGGTCCTATAATTCACCCCTCCACTTT. This sequence encodes CASSTDRGSYNSPLHF.

J is TRBJ1-2 and V is TRBV10-3; 8 bases line up with TRBD1. Losses at the gene ends were 4 bases for V and 4 bases for J; bases not matched to a gene: 8. Germline CDR1 reads ENHRY; CDR2 reads SYGVKD. CDR3 length: 15 amino acids. CDR3 loop: CAISGPTGESYGYTF. In DNA form, the CDR3 reads TGTGCCATCAGTGGCCCGACAGGGGAGAGCTATGGCTACACCTTC.

V and J are TRBV15 and TRBJ1-1; 7 bases map to TRBD1. Trimming took 0 bases from V and 1 from J; bases not matched to a gene: 2. CDR1 is LNHNV, CDR2 YYDKDF, per germline (reference sequence). CDR3 size: 15 residues. For the CDR3, the DNA is TGTGCCACCAGCAGAGATGGGACAGAGAACACTGAAGCTTTCTTT. Translated: CATSRDGTENTEAFF. The full variable domain, completed using reference TRBV15 and TRBJ1-1, is DAMVIQNPRYQVTQFGKPVTLSCSQTLNHNVMYWYQQKSSQAPKLLFHYYDKDFNNEADTPDNFQSRRPNTSFCFLDIRSPGLGDTAMYLCATSRDGTENTEAFFGQGTRLTVV.

The V call is TRBV13, the J call TRBJ1-4, with 10 nucleotides matching TRBD1. Germline V lookup: CDR1 PRHDT, CDR2 FYEKMQ (reference sequence). With V trimmed by 1 base and J by 5 bases, 4 bases remained unmatched. The CDR3 totals 16 residues. The CDR3 DNA sequence: TGTGCCAGCAGCTTAGCCCGGACAGGGGGGAATGAAAAACTGTTTTTT. Its protein product is CASSLARTGGNEKLFF.

The chain links TRBV5-4 to TRBJ1-4; perhaps TRBD1 as D (6 bases). Trimming cost V 8 bases and J 2 bases, with 10 bases left between them. Germline CDR1 SGHNT, CDR2 YYREEE (reference sequence). There are 13 residues in the CDR3. The CDR3 is CASSGVTNEKLFF. The CDR3 DNA is TGTGCCAGTTCAGGGGTGACTAATGAAAAACTGTTTTTT.

The chain couples TRBV13 to TRBJ1-2, with TRBD1 matching over 8 bases. The trim removed 5 bases at V and 2 bases at J, leaving 10 bases unmatched. Germline V gene lookup returns CDR1 PRHDT and CDR2 FYEKMQ (reference sequence). The CDR3 is made up of 16 amino acids. The CDR3 DNA reads as TGTGCCAGCAGCCCACGGACAGGGACCTACAACTATGGCTACACCTTC. Protein product: CASSPRTGTYNYGYTF.

The table lists this clonotype with a few counts. The chain combines TRBV4-1 with TRBJ2-6; D remains unclear. The germline CDR1 and CDR2 sequences are MGHRA and YSYEKL. Trimming left V 2 bases short and J 0 bases short, with 23 bases between. The CDR3 totals 21 residues. CDR3 loop: CASSQLDFIGRYLSGANVLTF. The CDR3 DNA follows: TGCGCCAGCAGCCAACTGGATTTCATCGGGCGTTATCTCTCTGGGGCCAACGTCCTGACTTTC.

The J gene is TRBJ1-3, the V gene TRBV11-1; D uncertain. CDR3 size: 14 residues. Trimming shortened V by 5 bases and J by 7 bases, and 15 bases separated the two germline ends. Per germline, CDR1 SGHAT and CDR2 FQDESV (reference sequence). This CDR3 reads CASSTSPRANTIYF. The CDR3 nucleotides read TGTGCCAGCAGCACGTCTCCAAGGGCGAACACCATATATTTT.

This clonotype was seen only a few times. V is TRBV20-1 and J is TRBJ2-7; the D is unclear. With 3 bases removed from V and 2 bases from J, the gap between germline ends came to 26 bases. The CDR3 runs to 18 residues. Germline lookup yields CDR1 DFQATT and CDR2 SNEGSKA (reference sequence). CDR3 nucleotide sequence: TGCAGTGCTAGCGGTGGGGTAAGGGATCCCCTTCCCACCTACGAGCAGTACTTC. Its translation is CSASGGVRDPLPTYEQYF.

The V call is TRBV19, the J call TRBJ2-3; 11 bases are shared with TRBD2. CDR3 length equals 14 residues. J was trimmed by 5 bases and V by 5 bases; bases with no gene match: 3. CDR1 is LNHDA and CDR2 is SQIVND in the germline V gene (reference sequence). CDR3 region: CASSGLAGGDTQYF. CDR3 bases: TGTGCCAGTAGTGGGCTAGCGGGGGGAGATACGCAGTATTTT.

This sequence joins TRBV5-6 and TRBJ2-1; D possibly matches TRBD1 or TRBD2 (5 bases each). The CDR3 is made up of 16 amino acids. The V end lost 2 bases, the J end lost 5 bases, and 17 bases lay between the germline ends. Germline lookup yields CDR1 SGHDT and CDR2 YYEEEE. The CDR3 spells CASSLAGAVGHNEQFF. CDR3 DNA: TGTGCCAGCAGCTTAGCCGGAGCGGTGGGGCACAATGAGCAGTTCTTC.

V usage is TRBV5-5 and J usage is TRBJ1-1; D unresolved. Germline V lookup: CDR1 SGHKS, CDR2 YYEKEE (reference sequence). The CDR3 has 14 amino acids. Trimming stripped 2 bases from V and 7 bases from J, with 15 bases between. CDR3 amino acids: CASSFYRLDGEAFF. The CDR3 coding sequence is TGTGCCAGCAGCTTTTACAGACTCGACGGTGAAGCTTTCTTT.